Presented here are 28 T cell receptor beta chains from one specimen sequenced in a study of blood T cell repertoires in COVID-19. Clones were read by immunoSEQ multiplex PCR, and TCRdb kept only the in-frame ones, dropping some. Among tens of thousands of clones, approximately 83% were seen once, and the ten largest hold 28%. Sequencing was done on a sample of peripheral blood. The receptor set was obtained from a man between 70 and 80 years old with acute or convalescent COVID-19.

The chain employs TRBV27 and TRBJ2-1; 11 bases fit TRBD2. J gave up 0 bases and V 6 bases, and 13 bases lay outside the gene matches. The CDR3 is 19 residues long. Germline V gene sequence: CDR1 MNHEY, CDR2 SMNVEV (reference sequence). The CDR3 region is CASSALGTSGKNSYNEQFF. CDR3 in DNA: TGTGCCAGCAGCGCCCTAGGGACTAGCGGAAAGAACTCCTACAATGAGCAGTTCTTC.

The CDR3 nucleotides read TGTGCCAGCAGTACCCGGGACAGGGGAAACACCGGGGAGCTGTTTTTT. The encoded protein is CASSTRDRGNTGELFF. J is TRBJ2-2 and V is TRBV6-2 or TRBV6-3, with 10 bases aligning to TRBD1. Germline assignment: CDR1 MNHEY and CDR2 SVGEGT. V lost 5 bases and J lost 2; bases outside the gene matches: 5. This CDR3 has 16 amino acids.

The V and J genes are TRBV7-2 and TRBJ2-5; weak D call: TRBD2 (6 bases). V lost 4 bases and J 3 bases, leaving 9 bases between the germline ends. From germline, CDR1 is SGHTA and CDR2 FQGNSA. The CDR3 has 13 amino acids. CDR3 loop: CASSYTGEETQYF. The CDR3 nucleotides read TGTGCCAGCAGCTATACGGGAGAAGAGACCCAGTACTTC.

J is TRBJ1-1 and V is TRBV19, with D possibly matching TRBD1 (6 bases). The CDR3 consists of 13 residues. The V gene lost 5 bases and the J gene lost 4 bases, with 11 bases spanning the gap. CDR1 LNHDA and CDR2 SQIVND come from the germline V gene (reference sequence). CDR3 coding DNA: TGTGCCAGTAGTTCCGGACAGTTCACTGAAGCTTTCTTT. Translating gives CASSSGQFTEAFF.

This clone was recorded once. This chain uses TRBV7-3 with TRBJ2-2; TRBD2 is a possible D gene (5 bases). With 2 bases removed from V and 4 bases from J, the gap between germline ends came to 5 bases. This CDR3 contains 13 residues. Germline V gene sequence: CDR1 SGHTA, CDR2 FQGTGA. The CDR3 loop reads CASSLGSTGELFF. CDR3 sequence (DNA): TGTGCCAGCAGCTTAGGGAGCACCGGGGAGCTGTTTTTT.

This chain links TRBV9 with TRBJ2-7, with D perhaps TRBD1 (7 bases). CDR1 and CDR2 from the germline V gene are SGDLS and YYNGEE. V was trimmed by 2 bases and J by 3 bases, leaving 18 bases between them. The CDR3 sequence is 16 residues long. The CDR3 bases are TGTGCCAGCAGCGTGGCAGGGGGGTTTAGGAGCTACGAGCAGTACTTC. Amino acid sequence: CASSVAGGFRSYEQYF.

The rearrangement links TRBV30 to TRBJ2-3; perhaps TRBD2 as D (5 bases). Looked up from germline, CDR1 is GTSNPN and CDR2 is SVGIG (reference sequence). Between the trimmed V and J ends, which lost 2 bases and 3 bases, there was a span of 12 bases. CDR3 length equals 14 residues. This CDR3 reads CAWSQEVPTDTQYF. CDR3 DNA: TGTGCCTGGAGTCAGGAGGTCCCTACAGATACGCAGTATTTT.

The CDR3 reads CASSRAGGLHGYTF. CDR3 nucleotides: TGTGCCAGCAGTCGAGCAGGGGGCCTGCATGGCTACACCTTC. The chain combines TRBV5-4 with TRBJ1-2, with 8 bases that match TRBD1. CDR1 and CDR2 from the germline V gene are SGHNT and YYREEE (reference sequence). V lost 5 bases to trimming and J lost 6 bases; unmatched junction nucleotides: 9. This CDR3 contains 14 residues.

The gene calls are TRBV7-9 and TRBJ2-3; 7 positions match TRBD1. CDR1 is SEHNR and CDR2 is FQNEAQ in the germline V gene (reference sequence). CDR3 size: 15 residues. Trimming removed 3 bases from V and 0 bases from J; junction bases left unmatched: 3. The CDR3 loop is CASSFKGASTDTQYF. CDR3 sequence (DNA): TGTGCCAGCAGCTTTAAGGGGGCCAGCACAGATACGCAGTATTTT.

The CDR3 coding sequence is TGCGCCAGCAGCCGTGACAGGTCCTATGGCTACACCTTC. It translates to CASSRDRSYGYTF. V gene TRBV5-1 combines with J gene TRBJ1-2; D possibly corresponds to TRBD1 (6 bases). CDR1 SGHRS and CDR2 YFSETQ come from the germline V gene. CDR3 size: 13 residues. V lost 4 bases and J 4 bases, leaving 11 bases between the germline ends.

This clone has a single count. The chain uses TRBV28 and TRBJ2-7; 13 bases are a match to TRBD2. The germline CDR1 and CDR2 sequences are MDHEN and SYDVKM. V was clipped by 9 bases and J by 3 bases; unmatched bases: 11. This CDR3 has 16 residues. The CDR3, as DNA: TGTGCCAGTATCGGGACTAGCGGGATTTCCGTCTACGAGCAGTACTTC. It codes for CASIGTSGISVYEQYF.

The gene calls are TRBV28 and TRBJ2-7, with a possible D match to TRBD2 (6 bases). V lost 3 bases to trimming and J lost 4 bases, with 19 bases between them. Germline loops: CDR1 MDHEN, CDR2 SYDVKM. This CDR3 has 16 residues. The CDR3 reads CASSLGGNGGIYEQYF. CDR3 DNA sequence: TGTGCCAGCAGTTTGGGCGGGAATGGCGGGATTTACGAGCAGTACTTC.

This clone was counted a single time. The chain is built from TRBV5-1 and TRBJ2-3; D possibly corresponds to TRBD1 (5 bases). Germline V gene lookup returns CDR1 SGHRS and CDR2 YFSETQ. V was trimmed by 2 bases and J by 0 bases, leaving 16 bases between them. This CDR3 contains 17 residues. The CDR3 here is CASSLLSQGSSTDTQYF. DNA of the CDR3: TGCGCCAGCAGCTTACTCTCTCAGGGCTCTAGCACAGATACGCAGTATTTT.

This clone was seen more than once but under ten times. The chain carries TRBV7-9 and TRBJ1-2; 8 nucleotides align to TRBD1. After removal of 5 bases from V and 2 bases from J, the junction contained 7 bases not matched to a gene. Germline V gene data show CDR1 as SEHNR and CDR2 as FQNEAQ (reference sequence). The CDR3 is 15 residues long. The chain's CDR3 is CASSVVGQDNYGYTF. CDR3 nucleotide sequence: TGTGCCAGCAGCGTAGTGGGACAGGACAACTATGGCTACACCTTC.

The V and J genes are TRBV6-5 and TRBJ2-5; 7 bases are shared with TRBD1. CDR3 length: 14 residues. J gave up 3 bases and V 7 bases, and 8 bases lay outside the gene matches. Germline CDR1 is MNHEY and CDR2 is SVGAGI. The CDR3 sequence is CASTPVDREETQYF. The CDR3 coding sequence is TGTGCCAGCACCCCCGTCGACAGGGAAGAGACCCAGTACTTC.

The rearrangement links TRBV7-9 to TRBJ2-5; TRBD2 matches at 7 bases. Per germline, CDR1 SEHNR and CDR2 FQNEAQ (reference sequence). Losses at the gene ends were 2 bases for V and 1 base for J; bases not matched to a gene: 7. The CDR3 spans 16 residues. The CDR3 loop is CASSLTRLALQETQYF. The CDR3 DNA is TGTGCCAGCAGCTTAACGAGACTAGCCCTCCAAGAGACCCAGTACTTC.

This rearrangement joins TRBV20-1 to TRBJ2-5; tentative D call: TRBD1 (5 bases). Between the trimmed V and J ends, which lost 3 bases and 1 base, there was a span of 12 bases. The CDR3 runs to 14 residues. Germline CDR1 reads DFQATT; CDR2 reads SNEGSKA (reference sequence). CDR3 nucleotide sequence: TGCAGTGCTAGTTCTAGACAGACCCAAGAGACCCAGTACTTC. It codes for CSASSRQTQETQYF.

The chain links TRBV5-1 to TRBJ1-1; D call uncertain. Germline loops: CDR1 SGHRS, CDR2 YFSETQ. The CDR3 runs 14 residues. V was pared by 4 bases and J by 1 base, with 11 bases between. The CDR3 spells CASSAGLRNTEAFF. CDR3 nucleotide sequence: TGCGCCAGCAGCGCGGGCCTGAGGAACACTGAAGCTTTCTTT.

The chain carries TRBV20-1 and TRBJ1-4; 9 bases are shared with TRBD1. V shed 3 bases and J 10 bases; nucleotides not matched to a gene: 9. The CDR3 is 14 amino acids. Germline V CDR1 and CDR2: DFQATT, SNEGSKA (reference sequence). The CDR3 nucleotides read TGCAGTGCTAGTCTCACAGGGGGCTATGGAAAACTGTTTTTT. It codes for CSASLTGGYGKLFF.

The V call is TRBV6-5, the J call TRBJ2-7; TRBD1 agrees at 8 bases. There are 14 residues in the CDR3. The ends lost 6 bases at V and 3 bases at J; junction bases unmatched: 7. CDR1 MNHEY and CDR2 SVGAGI come from the germline V gene. For the CDR3, the DNA is TGTGCCAGCAGCGAGACAGGGGATGGCTACGAGCAGTACTTC. Amino acid sequence: CASSETGDGYEQYF.

The genes are TRBV3-1 (or the pseudogene TRBV3-2) and TRBJ1-2; no clear D gene. V dropped 3 bases and J dropped 7 bases, with 15 bases sitting between them. CDR3 length: 14 residues. The germline CDR1 and CDR2 sequences are LGHDT and YNNKEL (reference sequence). The chain's CDR3 is CASSHGEARSGYTF. Written as DNA, the CDR3 is TGTGCCAGCAGCCACGGGGAGGCAAGAAGTGGCTACACCTTC.

The chain employs TRBV19 and TRBJ2-7; maybe TRBD1 (6 bases). The V end lost 5 bases, the J end lost 3 bases, and 17 bases lay between the germline ends. Germline V gives CDR1 LNHDA, CDR2 SQIVND (reference sequence). The CDR3 consists of 15 residues. In DNA, the CDR3 is TGTGCCAGTAGTTCCGGACAGATTACCTTCTACGAGCAGTACTTC. It encodes CASSSGQITFYEQYF.

The chain has TRBV3-1 (or the pseudogene TRBV3-2) and TRBJ2-1; TRBD1 aligns across 7 bases. J gave up 9 bases and V 0 bases, and 8 bases lay outside the gene matches. The V gene's germline CDR1 is LGHDT and CDR2 YNNKEL (reference sequence). The CDR3 loop spans 15 amino acids. The CDR3, as DNA: TGTGCCAGCAGCCAAGAGGGGACAGAACCTCTTGAGCAGTTCTTC. Protein sequence: CASSQEGTEPLEQFF.

V and J are TRBV18 and TRBJ1-1; D is unclear. Germline V gene lookup returns CDR1 KGHSH and CDR2 LQKENI. The V and J ends lost 3 bases and 0 bases respectively, with 11 bases between them. This CDR3 comprises 15 residues. The CDR3 bases are TGTGCCAGCTCACCTAAATCGGGAGTGAACACTGAAGCTTTCTTT. This translates into CASSPKSGVNTEAFF. Full variable domain (outside the CDR3, taken from reference TRBV18 and TRBJ1-1): NAGVMQNPRHLVRRRGQEARLRCSPMKGHSHVYWYRQLPEEGLKFMVYLQKENIIDESGMPKERFSAEFPKEGPSILRIQQVVRGDSAAYFCASSPKSGVNTEAFFGQGTRLTVV.

This clone was seen only a few times. The chain carries TRBV25-1 and TRBJ2-2; TRBD1 agrees at 7 bases. Looked up from germline, CDR1 is MGHDK and CDR2 is SYGVNS. V dropped 3 bases and J dropped 6; count of bases not matched to a gene: 4. The CDR3 has 14 amino acids. The CDR3 nucleotides read TGTGCCAGCAGTGAGGATACAGGGGCCGGGGAGCTGTTTTTT. Protein sequence: CASSEDTGAGELFF.

The chain is built from TRBV11-3 and TRBJ2-2; D is uncertain. The length of the CDR3 is 14 residues. Per the germline V gene, CDR1 is SGHNT and CDR2 is YENEEA. With 0 bases removed from V and 6 bases from J, the gap between germline ends came to 8 bases. For the CDR3, the DNA is TGTGCCAGCAGCTTAGATCAGGCCGCCGGGGAGCTGTTTTTT. Residues: CASSLDQAAGELFF. Full variable domain (outside the CDR3, taken from reference TRBV11-3 and TRBJ2-2): EAGVVQSPRYKIIEKKQPVAFWCNPISGHNTLYWYLQNLGQGPELLIRYENEEAVDDSQLPKDRFSAERLKGVDSTLKIQPAELGDSAVYLCASSLDQAAGELFFGEGSRLTVL.

The rearrangement joins TRBV7-7 to TRBJ2-1; D not certain. The V gene's germline CDR1 is SSHAT and CDR2 FNYEAQ (reference sequence). The CDR3 runs to 14 residues. The V gene lost 4 bases and the J gene lost 7 bases, with 14 bases spanning the gap. In DNA, the CDR3 is TGTGCCAGCAGCTCCCGAGGAAGTCAGAATGAGCAGTTCTTC. Its protein is CASSSRGSQNEQFF.

The CDR3 protein is CAWSGNFATNEKLFF. The CDR3, as DNA: TGTGCCTGGAGTGGAAACTTTGCAACTAATGAAAAACTGTTTTTT. V and J are TRBV30 and TRBJ1-4; D gene unclear. Trimming pared 1 base from V and 0 bases from J, leaving 9 bases between. Looked up from germline, CDR1 is GTSNPN and CDR2 is SVGIG (reference sequence). The CDR3 covers 15 residues. The full variable domain, rest sourced from reference TRBV30 and TRBJ1-4, is SQTIHQWPATLVQPVGSPLSLECTVEGTSNPNLYWYRQAAGRGLQLLFYSVGIGQISSEVPQNLSASRPQDRQFILSSKKLLLSDSGFYLCAWSGNFATNEKLFFGSGTQLSVL.